A selection of T cell receptor beta chains follows, all from one sample in a study of spatial heterogeneity in lung cancer. MiXCR, run by TCRdb on the 5' RACE reads, gives a single entry per CDR3 protein. The data contain 75,000 to 85,000 distinct CDR3 sequences, approximately 18% of them singletons. Sequencing used PBMCs, obtained at surgery. Receptors were obtained from a male donor with early-stage non-small cell lung cancer. The CDR3 runs from the conserved cysteine through the conserved F or W.

V,J,CDR3
TRBV29-1,TRBJ2-7,CSVELSGYEQYF
TRBV28,TRBJ1-4,CASSSYEQGPNEKLFF
TRBV27,TRBJ2-2,CASSLRTDGELFF
TRBV27,TRBJ2-3,CASSSRLAGGRAPDTQYF
TRBV7-2,TRBJ2-5,CASSLVAGYQETQYF
TRBV5-4,TRBJ2-7,CASSLRIGQGTEQYF
TRBV29-1,TRBJ2-2,CSVDAGVNTGEPFF
TRBV6-5,TRBJ2-2,CASSRSGTSTGELFF
TRBV24-1,TRBJ2-3,CAIGGENADTQYF
TRBV2,TRBJ2-3,CASSEVTSGSGDTQYF
TRBV7-9,TRBJ2-7,CASSFSGDEDEQYF
TRBV5-1,TRBJ1-6,CASSLESGTNSPLHF
TRBV18,TRBJ1-2,CASSRDKNYGYTF
TRBV7-9,TRBJ1-1,CASSPQAVNTEAFF
TRBV3-1,TRBJ1-2,CASSQVQENYGYTF
TRBV9,TRBJ2-2,CASSVGLAGGAGELFF
TRBV5-5,TRBJ2-1,CASSSGVEQFF
TRBV2,TRBJ2-1,CASSTDRFFDEQFF
TRBV4-2,TRBJ2-7,CASSQDLRGAPYEQYF
TRBV9,TRBJ2-2,CASSVVIGELFF
TRBV30,TRBJ2-1,CAWTAGGNEQFF
TRBV20-1,TRBJ2-5,CSAPGGGETQYF
TRBV10-2,TRBJ2-3,CASSESGTSPDTQYF
TRBV5-5,TRBJ1-6,CASSRVQASYNSPLHF
TRBV7-8,TRBJ2-1,CASSSGLAGVYEQFF
TRBV28,TRBJ1-3,CAISPGGLSGNTIYF
TRBV20-1,TRBJ2-3,CSALDRRFTDTQYF
TRBV20-1,TRBJ2-1,CSARPGLGTYNEQFF
TRBV7-2,TRBJ2-5,CASRPASGRASETQYF
TRBV2,TRBJ1-1,CAGGDRSTEAFF
TRBV18,TRBJ1-1,CASSPPGNPEAFF
TRBV7-2,TRBJ2-1,CASSPYNEQFF
TRBV28,TRBJ1-2,CASSLLQARGYTF
TRBV2,TRBJ1-5,CASSEEVTRGDNQPQHF
TRBV2,TRBJ1-2,CASSEQGDRGYTF
TRBV6-1,TRBJ2-7,CASRTGTSRDEQYF
TRBV18,TRBJ1-2,CASSVKSQGLDYGYTF
TRBV5-1,TRBJ2-2,CASSQMGQGYTGELFF
TRBV6-5,TRBJ2-3,CAVRGLSTDTQYF
TRBV24-1,TRBJ2-4,CATSRGPADIQYF
TRBV7-2,TRBJ1-5,CASSPRGTYSNQPQHF
TRBV28,TRBJ2-7,CATNVAYEQYF
TRBV6-5,TRBJ2-7,CASSRTSGGNNYEQYF
TRBV3-1,TRBJ2-1,CASNSGTGYNEQFF
TRBV4-1,TRBJ2-7,CASSQFLEVDEQYF
TRBV12-3/TRBV12-4,TRBJ2-7,CASSLSGGTYEQYF
TRBV6-1,TRBJ1-4,CASSVGPATNEKLFF
TRBV7-3,TRBJ2-7,CASSRQPPNEQYF
TRBV15,TRBJ2-3,CATRGVLGTDTQYF
TRBV20-1,TRBJ2-3,CSARPWTPTSDTQYF
TRBV7-2,TRBJ2-3,CASSSRQTDTQYF
TRBV6-5,TRBJ2-7,CASSYRQGGEQYF
TRBV20-1,TRBJ2-5,CSASGNQETQYF
TRBV7-3,TRBJ2-1,CASSSPGGRLFF